The 8 T cell receptor beta chains listed next were all sequenced from one sample in a study of blood T cell repertoires in COVID-19. This table comes from immunoSEQ multiplex PCR, and its TCRdb copy is limited to in-frame clones, with some not included. The sample lists roughly 250,000 clones, roughly 87% occurring once. Sequenced sample: PBMCs or T cells enriched from blood (not recorded which). These receptors were obtained from a woman in her twenties or thirties with acute COVID-19.

The chain has TRBV4-1 and TRBJ2-1, with D tentatively TRBD1 (5 bases). This CDR3 is 15 amino acids long. Germline CDR1 reads MGHRA; CDR2 reads YSYEKL. V was trimmed by 1 base and J by 3 bases, leaving 10 bases between them. CDR3 region: CASSQARVDYNEQFF. CDR3 DNA: TGCGCCAGCAGCCAAGCCAGGGTTGACTACAATGAGCAGTTCTTC.

CDR3 DNA: TGTGCCAGCAGTCTCAGAACAGGGGGCGACTCTGGAAACACCATATATTTT. Its translation is CASSLRTGGDSGNTIYF. The chain has TRBV6-6 and TRBJ1-3; 9 bases are a match to TRBD1. Germline loops: CDR1 MNHNY, CDR2 SVGAGI (reference sequence). Trimming cost V 5 bases and J 0 bases; bases outside gene matches: 8. This CDR3 is built from 17 residues.

The V and J genes are TRBV7-9 and TRBJ2-5, with a tentative D call TRBD2 (7 bases). The V gene's germline CDR1 is SEHNR and CDR2 FQNEAQ (reference sequence). V gave up 4 bases and J gave up 4 bases, with 16 bases separating them. This CDR3 is 15 amino acids long. CDR3 nucleotide sequence: TGTGCCAGCAGCTCAGTGGGGGGGCTGGGAGAGACCCAGTACTTC. This codes for CASSSVGGLGETQYF.

This clone is a singleton in its sample. This chain connects TRBV2 to TRBJ2-1; 14 bases are shared with TRBD2. The germline V gene has CDR1 SNHLY and CDR2 FYNNEI. This CDR3 has 15 residues. J lost 6 bases, V lost 6 bases, and 4 bases had no gene match. The CDR3 DNA reads TGTGCCAGCAGAGGGACTAGCGGGAGACGCAATGAGCAGTTCTTC. It is translated as CASRGTSGRRNEQFF.

The chain recombines TRBV3-1 (or the pseudogene TRBV3-2) with TRBJ1-4, with 10 bases that match TRBD1. The CDR3 has 14 amino acids. V trimming: 4 bases; J trimming: 6 bases; junction bases outside the gene matches: 2. The germline V gene has CDR1 LGHDT and CDR2 YNNKEL (reference sequence). Written as DNA, the CDR3 is TGTGCCAGCAGCCCCGGGACAGGGGATGAAAAACTGTTTTTT. It specifies CASSPGTGDEKLFF.

This chain links TRBV19 with TRBJ2-3; D remains ambiguous. CDR1 is LNHDA and CDR2 is SQIVND in the germline V gene (reference sequence). Trimming pared 1 base from V and 3 bases from J, leaving 8 bases between. This CDR3 is 14 amino acids long. The CDR3 spells CASSIGLDTDTQYF. The CDR3 nucleotides read TGTGCCAGTAGTATAGGCCTAGATACAGATACGCAGTATTTT.

The chain has TRBV30 and TRBJ1-2, with 12 nucleotides matching TRBD1. V was clipped by 6 bases and J by 8 bases; unmatched bases: 10. The germline gives CDR1 GTSNPN, CDR2 SVGIG (reference sequence). CDR3 length: 14 amino acids. The CDR3 loop is CACPPGQGAKGYTF. CDR3 nucleotide sequence: TGTGCCTGTCCCCCGGGACAGGGGGCAAAAGGCTACACCTTC.

This chain uses TRBV9 with TRBJ2-1; 13 nucleotides align to TRBD2. V shed 3 bases and J 13 bases; nucleotides not matched to a gene: 10. This CDR3 has 15 amino acids. Germline V CDR1 and CDR2: SGDLS, YYNGEE. The CDR3 bases are TGTGCCAGCAGCGAAACTAGCGGGAGGGCCTTCGGACAGTTCTTC. Its translation: CASSETSGRAFGQFF.